This passage covers 32 T cell receptor beta chains from one sample sequenced in a study of spatial heterogeneity in lung cancer (dated by TCRdb to about 2019). In light of the paper, this sample's time point label describes: sample taken at primary tumor resection. For TCR sequencing, whole RNA was extracted from tumor and nontumor lung tissue, or from cryopreserved PBMC samples, and no cell sorting was done. Library generation was performed with 5' RACE. Data came from a NextSeq 500. TCRdb applied fastp at Q25 and MiXCR to the public reads, then kept only in-frame beta chains. When rows share a CDR3 protein, they turn into one entry using the most common DNA and genes. Present in this sample are about 50,000 distinct CDR3 sequences, roughly 7.6% of which were seen just once. The ten largest clonotypes hold roughly an eighth of the sample. This sample comprised PBMCs, obtained at surgery. These receptors were taken from a female donor with early-stage non-small cell lung cancer.

This clonotype has just a few counts. V and J are TRBV7-2 and TRBJ2-7; no clear D. This CDR3 spans 12 amino acids. In germline, CDR1 is SGHTA, CDR2 FQGNSA. Trimming took off 4 bases at V and 4 bases at J, with 8 bases between the two ends. CDR3 residues: CASSSTRYEQYF. CDR3 coding DNA: TGTGCCAGCAGCTCAACCCGATACGAGCAGTACTTC.

The genes are TRBV7-2 and TRBJ2-3; D possibly matches TRBD1 or TRBD2 (5 bases each). The length of the CDR3 is 13 residues. Germline CDR1 reads SGHTA; CDR2 reads FQGNSA. The ends were cut back, 1 base at V and 5 bases at J, with 7 bases in the middle. Here the CDR3 DNA reads TGTGCCAGCAGCTTAGTGGGGGTAGATACGCAGTATTTT. Protein: CASSLVGVDTQYF.

This clonotype has at least ten counts. The rearrangement uses TRBV20-1 and TRBJ1-5; D is possibly TRBD1 (5 bases). The CDR3 covers 13 residues. With 5 bases removed from V and 3 bases from J, the gap between germline ends came to 11 bases. CDR1 is DFQATT, CDR2 SNEGSKA, per germline (reference sequence). CDR3 bases: TGCAGTGCTGAAACAGGAGACAATCAGCCCCAGCATTTT. Translation gives CSAETGDNQPQHF.

The rearrangement uses TRBV21-1 and TRBJ2-7; the DNA was not compared with TRBD1, the D call given in the table. TRBV21-1 is a pseudogene segment. This CDR3 is 17 amino acids long. DNA for the CDR3: TGTGCCAGCAGCAAAGTTTTATGGGACAGGGCGTCCTACGAGCAGTACTTC. Translating gives CASSKVLWDRASYEQYF.

In its sample, this clonotype was seen many times. The chain links TRBV3-1 to TRBJ2-7, with 7 positions matching TRBD1. The trim removed 4 bases at V and 0 bases at J, leaving 3 bases unmatched. This CDR3 is 14 amino acids long. CDR1 and CDR2 (germline): LGHDT, YNNKEL (reference sequence). The CDR3 reads CASSRDSFSYEQYF. CDR3 DNA: TGTGCCAGCAGCCGGGACAGCTTCTCCTACGAGCAGTACTTC.

This clonotype was seen ten or more times. The V and J genes are TRBV7-8 and TRBJ2-5, with 14 bases that match TRBD2. Germline V gene sequence: CDR1 SGHVS, CDR2 FQNEAQ. The CDR3 consists of 16 residues. Trimming at V came to 5 bases and at J to 5 bases, leaving 7 bases not matched to a gene. CDR3 sequence reads: CASSLRLAGGTETQYF. For the CDR3, the DNA is TGTGCCAGCAGCCTCAGACTAGCGGGGGGGACGGAGACCCAGTACTTC.

This clonotype occurred many times. The rearrangement links TRBV6-2 or TRBV6-3 to TRBJ2-1; 9 nucleotides match TRBD2. This CDR3 has 14 residues. Trimming at V came to 6 bases and at J to 9 bases, leaving 9 bases not matched to a gene. Looked up from germline, CDR1 is MNHEY and CDR2 is SVGEGT. CDR3 residues: CASSPGTSLPEQFF. CDR3 sequence (DNA): TGTGCCAGCAGCCCCGGGACTAGCCTACCTGAGCAGTTCTTC.

The gene calls are TRBV20-1 and TRBJ2-1, with 10 bases lining up with TRBD2. The CDR3 has 16 residues. Per germline, CDR1 DFQATT and CDR2 SNEGSKA (reference sequence). Trimming removed 4 bases from V and 5 bases from J; junction bases left unmatched: 11. The CDR3 is CSAMLTWLAGDNEQFF. The CDR3 DNA sequence: TGCAGTGCTATGCTAACGTGGCTAGCGGGGGACAATGAGCAGTTCTTC.

This clonotype has only a few counts. V usage is TRBV6-5 and J usage is TRBJ1-1; no clear D gene. V was cut by 0 bases and J by 0 bases, with 11 bases left in between. The germline V gene has CDR1 MNHEY and CDR2 SVGAGI. This CDR3 comprises 16 residues. For the CDR3, the DNA is TGTGCCAGCAGTTACTCGTTTGGGGATGTGAACACTGAAGCTTTCTTT. Amino acids: CASSYSFGDVNTEAFF.

This clonotype was recorded many times. The V gene is TRBV13, the J gene TRBJ1-5; unclear D gene. The V gene lost 0 bases and the J gene lost 9 bases, with 9 bases spanning the gap. CDR1 and CDR2 (germline): PRHDT, FYEKMQ (reference sequence). The CDR3 consists of 13 residues. The CDR3 here is CASSLGASGPQHF. CDR3 DNA: TGTGCCAGCAGCTTAGGGGCGTCAGGGCCCCAGCATTTT.

J is TRBJ2-7 and V is TRBV7-2; D ambiguous. Germline CDR1 SGHTA, CDR2 FQGNSA. This CDR3 spans 10 amino acids. V dropped 8 bases and J dropped 3 bases, with 5 bases sitting between them. DNA of the CDR3: TGTGCCAGCGGCATCTACGAGCAGTACTTC. Amino acid sequence: CASGIYEQYF.

The DNA for the CDR3 is TGTGCCAGCACTCCTTTTGGGCCCTCCAATGAGCAGTTCTTC. Translation: CASTPFGPSNEQFF. The V call is TRBV7-2, the J call TRBJ2-1; no clear D. The CDR3 has 14 amino acids. The germline V gene encodes CDR1 SGHTA and CDR2 FQGNSA. The germline V and J ends were trimmed by 7 bases and 6 bases, with 16 bases remaining between them.

The V and J genes are TRBV20-1 and TRBJ1-2; D gene uncertain. Germline CDR1 is DFQATT and CDR2 is SNEGSKA (reference sequence). V lost 6 bases and J 0 bases, leaving 11 bases between the germline ends. The CDR3 loop spans 13 amino acids. DNA of the CDR3: TGCAGTGCCCTGCACAGTTCTAACTATGGCTACACCTTC. Translating it yields CSALHSSNYGYTF.

This clonotype occurred a few times. This sequence joins TRBV20-1 and TRBJ2-1; D is unclear. Trimming cost V 5 bases and J 0 bases, with 11 bases left between them. CDR3 length: 14 residues. The V gene's germline CDR1 is DFQATT and CDR2 SNEGSKA (reference sequence). The CDR3 sequence is CSAYTSNSYNEQFF. CDR3 coding DNA: TGCAGTGCTTACACTTCGAACTCCTACAATGAGCAGTTCTTC.

V is TRBV19 and J is TRBJ2-1; possibly TRBD1 or TRBD2 for D (5 bases each). Per germline, CDR1 LNHDA and CDR2 SQIVND (reference sequence). The V end lost 3 bases, the J end lost 1 base, and 10 bases lay between the germline ends. The CDR3 is made up of 15 amino acids. CDR3 sequence (DNA): TGTGCCAGTAGTATGAGAGGGGTTTCCTACAATGAGCAGTTCTTC. Residues: CASSMRGVSYNEQFF.

Ten or more counts support this clonotype. V is TRBV29-1 and J is TRBJ2-1; no reliable D call. Per germline, CDR1 SQVTM and CDR2 ANQGSEA. Trimming removed 3 bases from V and 8 bases from J, with 14 bases in between. The CDR3 extends over 13 amino acids. CDR3 bases: TGCAGCGTTGACAAGGGAACGATTGATGAGCAGTTCTTC. Its protein is CSVDKGTIDEQFF.

In this sample, this clonotype turned up a few times. The CDR3 spells CASSRDSSQPNEKLFF. In nucleotides, the CDR3 is TGTGCCAGCAGTCGAGACAGCAGCCAGCCTAATGAAAAACTGTTTTTT. This sequence joins TRBV7-2 and TRBJ1-4; possible D gene TRBD1, 5 bases. Germline CDR1 is SGHTA and CDR2 is FQGNSA. The CDR3 extends over 16 amino acids. Trimming took off 6 bases at V and 3 bases at J, with 17 bases between the two ends.

This clonotype appeared a few times. CDR3 nucleotides: TGTGCCACCAGCACCTTAGACGGGGCCCAAGAGACCCAGTACTTC. Translated: CATSTLDGAQETQYF. The rearrangement links TRBV15 to TRBJ2-5, with D perhaps given as TRBD1 or TRBD2 (5 bases each). Deletions cut 4 bases from V and 1 base from J, with 13 bases between. The V gene's germline CDR1 is LNHNV and CDR2 YYDKDF (reference sequence). The length of the CDR3 is 15 residues.

This clonotype was seen at least ten times. This chain uses TRBV19 with TRBJ2-2; no clear D. Deletions cut 7 bases from V and 6 bases from J, with 12 bases between. Germline lookup yields CDR1 LNHDA and CDR2 SQIVND (reference sequence). There are 13 residues in the CDR3. The CDR3 here is CASKPRVPGELFF. CDR3 sequence (DNA): TGTGCCAGTAAGCCACGGGTCCCCGGGGAGCTGTTTTTT.

The rearrangement uses TRBV5-1 and TRBJ2-3, with D possibly being TRBD2 (6 bases). V was pared by 4 bases and J by 3 bases, with 18 bases between. The CDR3 spans 16 residues. The germline V gene encodes CDR1 SGHRS and CDR2 YFSETQ. The DNA for the CDR3 is TGCGCCAGCAGCAGAGGGGCCTTGGGGAGGACAGATACGCAGTATTTT. Protein product: CASSRGALGRTDTQYF. The entire variable domain, with the rest obtained from reference TRBV5-1 and TRBJ2-3, is as follows: KAGVTQTPRYLIKTRGQQVTLSCSPISGHRSVSWYQQTPGQGLQFLFEYFSETQRNKGNFPGRFSGRQFSNSRSEMNVSTLELGDSALYLCASSRGALGRTDTQYFGPGTRLTVL.

The rearrangement joins TRBV11-2 to TRBJ1-1; D gene ambiguous. The CDR3 length is 13 residues. Trimming took 1 base from V and 1 from J, leaving 4 bases between them. Germline V CDR1 and CDR2: SGHAT, FQNNGV. The CDR3: CASSLAKNTEAFF. CDR3 DNA: TGTGCCAGCAGCTTAGCCAAGAACACTGAAGCTTTCTTT.

The table lists this clonotype with many counts. The V gene is TRBV7-6, the J gene TRBJ1-1; tentatively, D is TRBD1 (5 bases). Trimming removed 1 base from V and 3 bases from J, with 15 bases in between. Germline values: CDR1 SGHVS, CDR2 FNYEAQ. The CDR3 runs 16 residues. CDR3 loop: CASSLGPGTFYTEAFF. The DNA of the CDR3 is TGTGCCAGCAGCTTAGGTCCCGGGACGTTCTACACTGAAGCTTTCTTT.

This clonotype came up many times. V usage is TRBV28 and J usage is TRBJ2-2; 10 bases align to TRBD2. The ends lost 6 bases at V and 2 bases at J; junction bases unmatched: 3. The germline gives CDR1 MDHEN, CDR2 SYDVKM. The CDR3 loop spans 15 amino acids. The CDR3 DNA reads as TGTGCCAGCAGCTGGACTAGCGGAAACACCGGGGAGCTGTTTTTT. Protein: CASSWTSGNTGELFF.

The V and J genes are TRBV2 and TRBJ1-2; D not certain. CDR1 is SNHLY and CDR2 is FYNNEI in the germline V gene. Trimming pared 6 bases from V and 4 bases from J, leaving 12 bases between. The CDR3 totals 13 residues. The CDR3 DNA reads TGTGCCAGCAGGGAGACATACCTCTATGGCTACACCTTC. Its translation is CASRETYLYGYTF.

Details on this clonotype: A much larger clone sits a single nucleotide away, making a read error possible. This rearrangement joins TRBV12-5 to TRBJ2-2; D might be TRBD1 (5 bases). Germline assignment: CDR1 LGHNT and CDR2 FRNRAP. The CDR3 spans 17 residues. With 2 bases removed from V and 5 bases from J, the gap between germline ends came to 18 bases. The CDR3 loop is CASGLNPGHSETGELFF. CDR3 in DNA: TGTGCTAGTGGTTTGAATCCAGGACACTCGGAGACCGGGGAGCTGTTTTTT.

This clonotype has ten or more counts. This chain links TRBV30 with TRBJ1-4; tentative D call: TRBD1 (6 bases). The CDR3 has 13 amino acids. From germline, CDR1 is GTSNPN and CDR2 SVGIG (reference sequence). Trimming cost V 2 bases and J 7 bases, with 11 bases left between them. The CDR3 region is CAWSPGAGEKLFF. For the CDR3, the DNA is TGTGCCTGGAGTCCGGGGGCCGGTGAAAAACTGTTTTTT.

This clonotype was seen a handful of times. This chain links TRBV12-3 or TRBV12-4 with TRBJ1-1; 9 nucleotides match TRBD1. This CDR3 region has 14 residues. V dropped 6 bases and J dropped 4; count of bases not matched to a gene: 6. DNA for the CDR3: TGTGCCAGCAGACCTACAGGGGGCGGCACTGAAGCTTTCTTT. Translation: CASRPTGGGTEAFF.

This clonotype was counted at least ten times. The genes are TRBV9 and TRBJ2-1, with 7 bases lining up with TRBD1. Germline trimming cut 2 bases from V and 7 bases from J; bases unmatched to any gene: 9. The CDR3 is 15 residues long. In germline, CDR1 is SGDLS, CDR2 YYNGEE. The CDR3 bases are TGTGCCAGCAGCGTCAACAGACAGGGTAGTAATGAGCAGTTCTTC. It is translated as CASSVNRQGSNEQFF.

This chain links TRBV7-3 with TRBJ2-4, with unresolved D. Germline V gives CDR1 SGHTA, CDR2 FQGTGA. The CDR3 runs 14 residues. The germline V and J ends were trimmed by 5 bases and 5 bases, with 13 bases remaining between them. The CDR3 sequence is CASSRRAGENIQYF. For the CDR3, the DNA is TGTGCCAGCAGCAGACGCGCCGGAGAAAACATTCAGTACTTC.

This clonotype was observed at least ten times. The chain uses TRBV10-3 and TRBJ1-4; D gene unclear. The CDR3 totals 14 residues. Germline CDR1 ENHRY, CDR2 SYGVKD. The V gene lost 0 bases and the J gene lost 3 bases, with 5 bases spanning the gap. The DNA of the CDR3 is TGTGCCATCAGTGAGTCCCGGTCTAATGAAAAACTGTTTTTT. Translation: CAISESRSNEKLFF.

The chain couples TRBV7-2 to TRBJ2-7; 9 nucleotides match TRBD1. Unmatched junction bases numbered 10, after V lost 3 bases and J lost 1 base. The germline CDR1 and CDR2 sequences are SGHTA and FQGNSA. The CDR3 totals 17 residues. This chain's CDR3 is CASSFAPGQGKSYEQYF. CDR3 in DNA: TGTGCCAGCAGCTTCGCTCCGGGACAGGGAAAATCCTACGAGCAGTACTTC.

Ten or more counts support this clonotype. The genes are TRBV5-1 and TRBJ1-5, with 10 bases identical to TRBD1. The CDR3 length is 15 residues. J was trimmed by 5 bases and V by 1 base; bases with no gene match: 3. Germline V gene data show CDR1 as SGHRS and CDR2 as YFSETQ. CDR3 nucleotide sequence: TGCGCCAGCAGCTTGCTGGGGACAGGGGATCAGCCCCAGCATTTT. It translates to CASSLLGTGDQPQHF.